This T cell receptor (beta chain) was identified during a study of blood T cell repertoires in COVID-19 (dated by TCRdb to 2018 to 2020). Broadly, across the study: The collaborator samples originated in the United States, Italy and Spain and spanned the acute and convalescent phases of COVID-19. The prospective study material was composed of cDNA or gDNA derived from T cells, B-cell-depleted T cells, or PBMCs. The dataset comprised deeply sampled blood TCRbeta repertoires from subjects exposed to, actively infected with, or recovered from COVID-19. The repertoires were released in a freely available public database intended as a resource for research on the immune response to SARS-CoV-2. Samples came from the ongoing ImmuneRACE study (first 160 participants) plus 1,254 subjects from 6 global collaborators. Nearly every sample came with metadata listing a de-identified subject ID, COVID-19 status, age in years and sex. Where available, HLA class I and class II types were taken from metadata supplied by the sample provider and were not determined by assay-based typing.

The paper's findings and limits, for the study overall: How much clinical and demographic metadata was included differed by source and by participant, and the metadata was provided uncurated.

Notes on this clone: Its antigen is not yet known. Base-call qualities are not available, and no considerably larger clone is one nucleotide away.

Collaborating institutions collected whole blood in K2EDTA tubes following their own protocols. Collaborator samples were shipped for TCRbeta analysis as frozen whole blood, isolated PBMCs, or DNA extracted from either sample type. TCRbeta CDR3 regions were amplified from genomic DNA using the immunoSEQ Assay, a bias-controlled multiplex PCR. As for the original processing: Within the assay, amplification of reference gene primers was used to estimate how many nucleated cells each sample contained. Sequence reads were collapsed and filtered to measure the absolute abundance of every unique TCRbeta CDR3 rearrangement. For each sample, productive Simpson clonality was calculated as the square root of Simpson's diversity index across productive rearrangements. The table was pulled from immuneACCESS by TCRdb, which kept in-frame rearrangements only. Such tables lose some clones; where checked, under half of the loss comes from unresolved V genes, and the rest has no known cause. Clone size and V and J calls were adopted from that table, with D and trimming inferred from the DNA. The sample contains 95,000 to 150,000 clones, roughly 77% of them found a single time. The ten largest account for roughly 17% of the sample.

Trimming at the junction amounts to 3 bases on V and 5 bases on J, and the germline ends lie 7 bases apart. Counted from cysteine to phenylalanine, this CDR3 has 11 amino acids. Just the 33-base CDR3 DNA is kept, in frame starting at base 1. The germline V gene provides CDR1 SQVTM and CDR2 ANQGSEA. Rearrangement joined TRBV29-1 to TRBJ2-5, with the D gene uncertain. The sequence was collected from a man aged 55 to 70 with active or convalescent COVID-19. The sequencing input was peripheral blood. The nucleotide sequence reads as follows: TGCAGCGTTGAGAGCTCGGAGACCCAGTACTTC. Protein translation: CSVESSETQYF.